This T cell receptor beta chain is from a study of cytomegalovirus exposure and HLA in healthy donors (dated by TCRdb to about 2017). Some background on the complete study: In an earlier analysis of roughly 500 of the donors, roughly 300 Gb of sequence data and some 120 million unique TCR beta sequences from about 179 million T cells were reported. Roughly 300 gigabases of sequencing data and around 90 million unique TCR sequences made up an early release that covered several hundred HLA-typed donors. Among the approximately 430 genotyped donors, 75% to 90% belonged to the genetic ancestry cluster associated with self-reported Caucasian donors. The study was designed to test whether signatures of past pathogen exposure could be identified by cataloging public T cell receptors. The study profiled the T cell repertoires of about 720 subjects by immunosequencing and related them to cytomegalovirus serostatus. A separate validation cohort of more than 100 different subjects was used in addition to the 666-subject first cohort. High-throughput TCR immunosequencing, statistical association of individual TCRs with disease status, and machine learning were combined to predict cytomegalovirus infection status. In a later analysis, previously published TCR beta repertoires from 550 to 700 donors were re-analyzed and high-resolution HLA genotyping was added so that TCR occurrence patterns could be studied. In the later analysis, no new phenotypic data were used to find candidate immune exposures; instead, reliance was placed on TCR beta sequences and their occurrence across donors. An earlier analysis of 587 of the donors applied high-throughput TCR beta sequencing to assess whether each TCR beta V gene segment acted as functional or pseudogenic. Donor age, sex, ethnicity and CMV serostatus were compiled alongside the repertoire data. In a later genetic analysis, genome-wide SNP genotypes for about 60% of the 666 donors were used, and that subset was treated as a discovery cohort. All discovery cohort repertoires had been generated on a single sequencing platform. Both class I and class II loci were covered by HLA typing, at four-digit resolution. The number of donors typed differed by locus, with 629-630 for A, B, C, DRB1 and DQB1, roughly 520 for DQA1, approximately 570 for DPA1, and around 430 for DPB1. Roughly 5 DR-DQ haplotypes were handled as single units for association and clustering, since linkage in the cohort was strong. Among some 400 genotyped donors of the cohort, an average of around 240,000 unique TCR beta nucleotide sequences was sequenced per donor, of which roughly 18% were non-productive. General conclusions and limits of the study: Some IMGT-functional V segments, including TRBV6-2 and TRBV6-3, could not be distinguished by the 87-base-pair reads and were therefore excluded. A group of highly shared sequence variants was considered likely to be a technical artifact of the sequencing pipeline. Roughly uniform sequencing depth across donors was assumed in presence/absence analyses, although this assumption may not hold. Immune exposure information for the cohort was limited to CMV serostatus. Broadly in line with IMGT annotations, most TCR beta V segments showed up in productive rearrangements about 90% or about 30% of the time in an earlier analysis of several hundred of the donors. A later analysis found that TCR association rates varied across HLA loci, with DRB1 alleles showing the most associated TCRs and HLA-C alleles the fewest. A further reported finding was that TCR beta sequences accurately predicted the HLA-A and HLA-B alleles for most subjects in the first cohort. According to the authors, the approach could potentially be generalized to other disease states and immunological phenotypes. In the study, 164 TCR beta chains were listed as associated with cytomegalovirus. Compared with the roughly 700-donor mean, donors in an Asian-associated ancestry cluster had fewer N-insertions in productive TCRs, according to a later genetic analysis. A later analysis associated 15,000 to 20,000 TCR beta sequences with specific HLA alleles at a false discovery rate of 0.05. According to a later analysis, parvovirus B19, influenza, CMV and Epstein-Barr virus appeared linked to several top co-occurrence clusters. An association between a missense DCLRE1C variant and V-gene and J-gene trimming of TCR beta chains was found in a later genetic analysis and replicated in an independent cohort. Correlated functional status among segregating V segments might be attributable to linkage disequilibrium, but an unknown experimental factor could not be ruled out. Cytomegalovirus status was reported to be diagnosed by the classifier with high specificity and sensitivity in both the original and validation cohorts. About 17 rarely observed V segments, including chromosome 9 orphons, were excluded from the earlier analysis of some 590 of the donors because counts were too low. Most TCR sequences were seen in very few donors, while some public TCRs were found in many individuals. Strong co-occurrence of HLA alleles, especially DR and DQ, made assigning TCR associations to individual alleles difficult. Only TCR beta chains were sequenced in this cohort, and the absence of alpha or paired-chain data limited detectable features. Because HLA typing was missing for some donors at each locus, association tests included only the typed subset. Most CMV-associated TCR beta chains appeared to be HLA-restricted in a later analysis, and the HLA associations seemed to be driven largely by CMV exposure. In vitro tests confirmed that a few of the cytomegalovirus-associated TCR beta chains recognize cytomegalovirus antigens. In a later analysis, HLA-associated TCR beta chains were found to be more clonally expanded and to have lower generation probabilities than equally common non-associated chains.

Details on this clone: Its antigen remains undetermined. Base qualities are not recorded, but no much larger clone differs from it by a single base.

To prepare the library, the immunoSEQ multiplex PCR assay was applied. For the multiplex PCR, a mixture combining 60 forward primers for TCR Vbeta segments and 13 reverse primers for TCR Jbeta segments was used. A multiplex PCR assay on genomic DNA amplified the CDR3 region of rearranged TCR beta genes. The amplified TCR beta libraries were sequenced on the Illumina HiSeq System as 87-base-pair reads. In the original analysis: A later analysis counted about 80 million unique TCR beta chains across the 640 or so repertoires, and around 9.9 million of these chains were shared by at least two donors. Raw reads were error-corrected and collapsed into unique sequences with a nearest-neighbor algorithm that merged closely related sequences to remove PCR and sequencing errors. CDR3 sequences were aligned to IMGT reference sequences to assign V, D and J gene segments. Each retained sequence needed at least a six-nucleotide match to both a V gene segment and a J gene segment. Rearrangements were called productive when the CDR3 lacked stop codons and stayed in frame with V and J; all others were non-productive. Following IMGT convention, CDR3 was defined as the stretch from the second conserved V-encoded cysteine to the conserved J-encoded phenylalanine. In an earlier analysis of approximately 590 of the donors, sequences lacking an unambiguous match to a single V gene segment were excluded. An earlier analysis of almost 600 of the donors classified V segments as functional when productive rearrangements were above 56.7% and as segregating when the standard deviation between donors was above 5%. A statistical classification framework was developed to diagnose cytomegalovirus status using the catalog of TCR beta chain sequences. In a later analysis, V and J genes were assigned by comparing TCR nucleotide sequences against IMGT/GENE-DB human TR gene sequences. The TCRdist pipeline was used in a later analysis to assign CDR3 sequences and most-parsimonious VDJ recombination scenarios. In a later analysis, each TCR beta chain was defined by its CDR3 amino acid sequence together with its V-gene family, and reads lacking a unique V-gene family were excluded. In a later analysis, 450 to 600 highly shared, low-generation-probability nucleotide sequences were removed to address suspected cross-contamination and a sequencing artifact. For each public chain, a later analysis derived a clonal expansion index from normalized ranks of inferred template counts within each repertoire. In a later analysis, generation probabilities were computed with a VDJ recombination model fitted to out-of-frame rearrangements, and the resulting probabilities were checked against IGoR. In a later analysis, TCR-TCR, TCR-HLA and TCR-CMV co-occurrence was scored with hypergeometric tests, and a repertoire-size bias correction was applied to TCR pairs. A later analysis estimated false discovery rates by permuting HLA or CMV assignments 20 times. In a later analysis, co-occurring TCRs were grouped using DBSCAN, with TCRdist sequence similarity added in when clustering inside HLA-allele-positive subsets. Co-occurrence clustering excluded repertoires with fewer than 30,000 or more than 120,000 public chains, plus five with anomalous nucleotide sharing. TCRdb's version of the immuneACCESS table is confined to in-frame rearrangements and falls short of the full clone set. An unresolved V gene accounts for under half of the shortfall where checked; the remainder is of unknown origin. That table is the source of V, J and clone size, and D and trimming were worked out from the DNA. The sample table contains over 150,000 clones; only one count was recorded for 84% of them. Jointly, the top ten make up more than 0.35% of the sample.

The cohort consisted of 600 to 700 healthy bone marrow donors. All cohort members were sampled while nominally healthy, although unrecorded immune exposures were likely present. The donor was CMV seronegative and belonged to the group of 352 seronegative cohort members. Every donor gave a peripheral blood sample, and the peripheral blood mononuclear cells from that sample were used for TCR beta sequencing. The Qiagen DNeasy Blood Extraction Kit was used to extract genomic DNA from the blood cell samples. The germline V gene (reference sequence) supplies CDR1 MNHNY and CDR2 SVGAGI. The CDR3 goes from the cysteine to the phenylalanine over 13 residues. The read is trimmed to its CDR3 DNA, 39 bases read in frame from base 1. V and J are trimmed by 6 bases and 7 bases, and the gene matches miss 9 bases of the junction.

The TCR comes from a boy younger than 10 in good health and CMV-seronegative. The sample comprised PBMCs. The chain was built from TRBV6-6 and TRBJ2-7, with TRBD2 matching 7 junction bases. The CDR3 reads as follows: CASSVTGGGEQYF. The sequenced DNA: TGTGCCAGCAGCGTTACTGGGGGGGGAGAGCAGTACTTC.